The clone carrying this TCR beta chain was counted a few times. The target antigen is unknown. The data derive from a study of blood T cells in healthy people across ages. V lost 6 bases and J 4 bases, leaving 15 bases between the germline ends. CDR1 and CDR2 from the germline V gene are SGHTA and FQGNSA. This CDR3 region has 15 residues. General study points: A roughly linear fall in TCR beta diversity per million T cells was seen with increasing age. Correlation between TCR beta diversity and naive T cell percentage was strong. Naive CD4+ cell counts and diversity both ran higher in long-lived than in aged donors.

Next came a second PCR, run for roughly 7 to 12 cycles, which used a sample-barcoded 5' primer along with a J-beta primer mix. Using its own MiXCR run on the 5' RACE reads, TCRdb lists one record per CDR3 protein. Among about 730,000 distinct CDR3 sequences listed, approximately 43% were seen once. The sample comprised blood. This chain connects TRBV7-2 to TRBJ2-2; TRBD1 might be the D (7 bases). The clonotype comes from a woman aged 55-75 years in good health. CDR3 protein: CASSSQGRGTGELFF. CDR3 sequence (DNA): TGTGCCAGCAGTTCACAGGGGCGGGGCACCGGGGAGCTGTTTTTT. The variable domain in full, with the rest retrieved from reference TRBV7-2 and TRBJ2-2, is GAGVSQSPSNKVTEKGKDVELRCDPISGHTALYWYRQSLGQGLEFLIYFQGNSAPDKSGLPSDRFSAERTGGSVSTLTIQRTQQEDSAVYLCASSSQGRGTGELFFGEGSRLTVL.